This entry is about one T cell receptor beta chain. This clone appeared a few times. Its antigen remains unidentified. No much larger clone exists at a distance of one base, and base qualities are not known. The CDR3, cysteine through phenylalanine, is 13 amino acids long. The retained sequence is limited to the CDR3, 39 bases, with the frame set at the first base. V drops 1 base and J drops 5 bases, leaving 9 bases in between. CDR1 and CDR2, per the germline V gene (reference sequence), are LNHNV and YYDKDF. The source of the sample is a study of beta chain features in type 1 diabetes (dated by TCRdb to 2017 to 2018). Some background on the complete study: Patients and healthy donors did not differ in mean age, gender distribution, total cell number or subset yield. A total of some 100,000,000 sorted cells were examined across all samples, and a strong correlation was observed between cell number per subset and RNA yield. In the study, TCRB repertoires of sorted circulating CD4+ T cell subsets from recently diagnosed type 1 diabetes patients were compared with those of matched healthy donors. Whereas all 28 donors provided naive and central memory subsets, regulatory and stem cell-like memory subsets were isolated from just 8 patients and roughly eight healthy donors. The study at large found these results: At VDJ recombination sites, patients with type 1 diabetes made fewer insertions and deleted more nucleotides, a pattern implying thymic rearrangement abnormalities. Sequencing cDNA rather than genomic DNA could over-represent highly expressing activated cells, although activation and CD3 levels did not differ between groups. In all four CD4+ subsets, TCRB CDR3 length was moderately but significantly shorter in type 1 diabetes patients. PCR may preferentially amplify shorter templates, but because patient and control samples were amplified and corrected together, any resulting skew would affect both groups equally. Only small numbers of individuals were included in the HLA sub-analyses, which left unresolved whether HLA type had any influence on TCRB rearrangement. Naive, central memory and regulatory TCRB repertoires appeared to be more alike among patients than among healthy donors.

The entire isolated RNA was reverse transcribed using the High Capacity cDNA Reverse Transcription Kit, and thus expressed TCRB transcripts were sequenced. Deep immunoSEQ sequencing was performed on naive, central memory and regulatory T cell samples, with an average of about 3.6 million total reads per sample. Sorted cells were lysed in RLT buffer and RNA was extracted with DNase-treated RNeasy Micro or Mini kits, depending on cell number. To prevent cross-contamination, each cell subset was processed individually, whereas patient and healthy donor samples were processed jointly. Using the immunoSEQ multiplex PCR, TCRB sequences were amplified from cDNA into 87-bp fragments spanning the CDR3 region. Sequencing of the amplicons was done on the Illumina HiSeq platform. Turning to the authors' computational methods: Synthetic template baselines were used to correct PCR bias computationally, reads within Hamming distance 2 were collapsed, and singletons that could not be merged were discarded. Reads were aligned to IMGT to assign V, D and J genes, CDR3 length, and insertions or deletions at six rearrangement sites. Clonotype counts were normalized to sorted cell number within each subset before computing true diversity and Gini coefficients with the tcR R package. Repertoire sharing was quantified using the overlap coefficient calculated on TCRB nucleotide sequences. As a proxy for the pre-selection repertoire, out-of-frame TCRB sequences from naive cells were analyzed. TCRdb provides this immuneACCESS table in a form limited to in-frame rearrangements. Some clones are lacking; in checked studies, under half of them reflect an unresolved V gene, and why the rest are absent is not known. V and J calls and clone size come straight from that table; D and trimming were deduced from the DNA. The table for this sample lists fewer than 450,000 clones; about 13% of them were counted only once. The ten largest clones represent 0.015% of the sample.

From each donor, a single peripheral blood sample of about 120 mL on average was drawn into heparinised tubes. A BD FACSAria II and a panel including CD45RO, CCR7, CD25, CD127, CD95 and CD27 were used to sort naive, central memory, regulatory and stem cell-like memory CD4+ T cells. Every sorted population had a purity above 95%. Right away, PBMCs were isolated by Lymphoprep density gradient centrifugation and were stained directly, with no culture step. So that batch effects would be minimized, each experiment stained and sorted samples in pairs, pairing one healthy donor with one patient. The source of this sequence is a woman aged 18-29 years with type 1 diabetes. Source material: naive CD4+ T cells from blood. In the paper's terms, the cell subset or site label means: true naive CD4+ T cells. The chain was built from TRBV15 and TRBJ2-7; TRBD2 might be the D gene, on 5 matching bases. The CDR3 amino acid sequence is: CATSRAGIDEQYF. Read as DNA, the sequence is TGTGCCACCAGCAGAGCGGGAATCGACGAGCAGTACTTC. Beyond the CDR3, the reference TRBV15 and TRBJ2-7 genes provide the residues; the full variable domain reads: DAMVIQNPRYQVTQFGKPVTLSCSQTLNHNVMYWYQQKSSQAPKLLFHYYDKDFNNEADTPDNFQSRRPNTSFCFLDIRSPGLGDTAMYLCATSRAGIDEQYFGPGTRLTVT.